A selection of T cell receptor beta chains follows, all from one sample in a study of shared clonotypes between healthy human individuals. Only in-frame clones appear in the TCRdb table, and some are missing; sequencing was by immunoSEQ multiplex PCR. The sample has hundreds of thousands of clones, roughly three quarters seen once. Sequenced material: PBMCs. These TCRs come from a woman in her thirties or forties in good health. Some clones in this sample may be carry-over from other donors' samples. Each CDR3 is given with its conserved first and last residue. D genes are given only for firm matches.

J gene: TRBJ2-1; V gene: TRBV19; D gene: TRBD2; CDR3 protein: CASSIASGNNEQFF
J gene: TRBJ1-1; V gene: TRBV5-1; D gene: TRBD1; CDR3 protein: CASSTRTGSLTEAFF
J gene: TRBJ2-2; V gene: TRBV7-9; D gene: -; CDR3 protein: CASSLGSTGELFF
J gene: TRBJ2-5; V gene: TRBV4-2; D gene: TRBD2; CDR3 protein: CASSQVAASGTQETQYF
J gene: TRBJ1-4; V gene: TRBV28; D gene: -; CDR3 protein: CASRPPGQNNEKLFF
J gene: TRBJ2-5; V gene: TRBV18; D gene: TRBD2; CDR3 protein: CASSPYISGGETQYF
J gene: TRBJ2-2; V gene: TRBV9; D gene: -; CDR3 protein: CASSVATGGRASPGELFF
J gene: TRBJ2-6; V gene: TRBV27; D gene: -; CDR3 protein: CASCVVGANVLTF
J gene: TRBJ1-1; V gene: TRBV18; D gene: -; CDR3 protein: CASSPSSAQNTEAFF
J gene: TRBJ1-1; V gene: TRBV28; D gene: TRBD1; CDR3 protein: CASIFSGQGNTEAFF
J gene: TRBJ1-4; V gene: TRBV5-1; D gene: -; CDR3 protein: CASSLEVRAGYEKLFF
J gene: TRBJ1-1; V gene: TRBV9; D gene: -; CDR3 protein: CASSVVGQYTEAFF
J gene: TRBJ2-5; V gene: TRBV7-8; D gene: -; CDR3 protein: CASSLSFPASDTQYF
J gene: TRBJ1-1; V gene: TRBV5-1; D gene: -; CDR3 protein: CASSPNVRGPNTEAFF
J gene: TRBJ2-2; V gene: TRBV9; D gene: -; CDR3 protein: CASSRSSTGELFF
J gene: TRBJ2-5; V gene: TRBV6-1; D gene: TRBD2; CDR3 protein: CASRSPGGETQYF
J gene: TRBJ2-7; V gene: TRBV5-4; D gene: -; CDR3 protein: CASSGGLQGYEQYF
J gene: TRBJ1-2; V gene: TRBV9; D gene: TRBD1; CDR3 protein: CASSVEQGRYGYTF
J gene: TRBJ2-3; V gene: TRBV7-9; D gene: -; CDR3 protein: CASSKDRLAADTQYF
J gene: TRBJ1-2; V gene: TRBV29-1; D gene: -; CDR3 protein: CSVGAGTNYGYTF
J gene: TRBJ2-2; V gene: TRBV6-4; D gene: TRBD1; CDR3 protein: CASSARRTGTGNGELFF
J gene: TRBJ2-7; V gene: TRBV10-3; D gene: -; CDR3 protein: CAISGELSLSYEQYF
J gene: TRBJ1-5; V gene: TRBV5-1; D gene: TRBD1; CDR3 protein: CASSLGQGTQPQHF
J gene: TRBJ2-7; V gene: TRBV28; D gene: -; CDR3 protein: CASSSPWGEDTYEQYF
J gene: TRBJ2-7; V gene: TRBV27; D gene: TRBD1; CDR3 protein: CASSVRQGAYEQYF
J gene: TRBJ2-3; V gene: TRBV27; D gene: TRBD2; CDR3 protein: CASSSPRTSGADTQYF
J gene: TRBJ1-1; V gene: TRBV12-5; D gene: -; CDR3 protein: CASGLVLSKDPSEAFF
J gene: TRBJ2-7; V gene: TRBV7-2; D gene: -; CDR3 protein: CASSLVQDYDEQYF
J gene: TRBJ1-5; V gene: TRBV7-2; D gene: -; CDR3 protein: CASSLNAVGVHQPQHF
J gene: TRBJ2-3; V gene: TRBV10-1; D gene: TRBD2; CDR3 protein: CASSDTSGGDTQYF
J gene: TRBJ2-3; V gene: TRBV28; D gene: TRBD2; CDR3 protein: CASSLGSGRRTDTQYF
J gene: TRBJ2-1; V gene: TRBV6-5; D gene: TRBD2; CDR3 protein: CASRPGLAGGEQFF
J gene: TRBJ2-2; V gene: TRBV7-3; D gene: -; CDR3 protein: CASSRQPNTGELFF
J gene: TRBJ2-7; V gene: TRBV15; D gene: -; CDR3 protein: CATSRDRTSWEQYF
J gene: TRBJ1-6; V gene: TRBV7-9; D gene: -; CDR3 protein: CAGDGGIGSYNSPLHF
J gene: TRBJ2-3; V gene: TRBV4-2; D gene: TRBD2; CDR3 protein: CASSQGREPDTQYF
J gene: TRBJ2-3; V gene: TRBV28; D gene: -; CDR3 protein: CASSFYRSTDTQYF
J gene: TRBJ2-7; V gene: TRBV7-2; D gene: -; CDR3 protein: CASSFSSQSSYEQYF
J gene: TRBJ1-4; V gene: TRBV10-2; D gene: TRBD1; CDR3 protein: CASSRDSQGEKLFF
J gene: TRBJ1-1; V gene: TRBV19; D gene: -; CDR3 protein: CASSIRGKDTEAFF
J gene: TRBJ2-5; V gene: TRBV7-9; D gene: TRBD1; CDR3 protein: CASSAGTGTYQETQYF
J gene: TRBJ2-4; V gene: TRBV28; D gene: TRBD2; CDR3 protein: CASSLISGRGLAKNIQYF
J gene: TRBJ2-5; V gene: TRBV7-2; D gene: -; CDR3 protein: CASSLTKETQYF
J gene: TRBJ2-5; V gene: TRBV10-3; D gene: TRBD1; CDR3 protein: CAISGQGSETQYF
J gene: TRBJ1-1; V gene: TRBV21-1; D gene: -; CDR3 protein: CASSKPWVGCMNTEAFF